The next 28 T cell receptor beta chains were all read from a single sample in a study of T-cell memory formation after mild COVID-19. Using its own MiXCR run on the 5' RACE reads, TCRdb lists one record per CDR3 protein. The table has 250,000 to 350,000 distinct CDR3 sequences, about 17% seen once; the top ten hold around 23%. Sequencing input: PBMCs or a T cell subset sorted from them (not recorded which). The receptor set was obtained from a man between 18 and 35 years old who had mild COVID-19 (a few samples of this study predate the infection). Cell type and time point are not known.

This clonotype was recorded many times. The chain couples TRBV6-1 to TRBJ2-7; D might be TRBD1 (6 bases). The CDR3 is made up of 13 amino acids. Germline V gives CDR1 MNHNS, CDR2 SASEGT. V was trimmed by 5 bases and J by 0 bases, leaving 8 bases between them. Here the CDR3 DNA reads TGTGCCAGCAGTCCGACAGGCTCCTACGAGCAGTACGTC. Its translation: CASSPTGSYEQYV.

This clonotype was found a few times. The V call is TRBV5-1, the J call TRBJ2-5; D might be TRBD1 (6 bases). The germline CDR1 and CDR2 sequences are SGHRS and YFSETQ. The V gene lost 1 base and the J gene lost 4 bases, with 14 bases spanning the gap. The CDR3 is made up of 15 amino acids. The CDR3 spells CASSLNPGAAETQYF. In nucleotides, the CDR3 is TGCGCCAGCAGCTTGAATCCAGGGGCGGCAGAGACCCAGTACTTC.

The chain joins TRBV11-2 to TRBJ2-7; no reliable D call. CDR1 is SGHAT and CDR2 is FQNNGV in the germline V gene. Trimming shortened V by 0 bases and J by 4 bases, and 7 bases separated the two germline ends. The CDR3 spans 13 residues. The CDR3 region is CASSLDPQYEQYF. CDR3 nucleotides: TGTGCCAGCAGCTTAGATCCCCAATACGAGCAGTACTTC.

This clonotype was counted a few times. The chain has TRBV20-1 and TRBJ1-6, with 9 bases aligning to TRBD1. V dropped 4 bases and J dropped 10; count of bases not matched to a gene: 17. The CDR3 length is 17 residues. Germline CDR1 is DFQATT and CDR2 is SNEGSKA (reference sequence). CDR3 sequence: CSAKSTTGGGLPSPLHF. CDR3 sequence (DNA): TGCAGTGCTAAGAGTACTACAGGGGGCGGCCTCCCCTCACCCCTCCACTTT.

The genes are TRBV20-1 and TRBJ2-5; D tentatively fits TRBD1 or TRBD2 (6 bases each). This CDR3 region has 13 residues. The germline CDR1 and CDR2 sequences are DFQATT and SNEGSKA (reference sequence). V gave up 6 bases and J gave up 4 bases, with 15 bases separating them. CDR3 sequence (DNA): TGCAGTGCAGGAAGGGGGGCCCCAGAGACCCAGTACTTC. Amino acid sequence: CSAGRGAPETQYF.

In this sample, this clonotype turned up a few times. The rearrangement uses TRBV5-1 and TRBJ2-2; D is uncertain. Trimming left V 6 bases short and J 4 bases short, with 16 bases between. Germline CDR1 reads SGHRS; CDR2 reads YFSETQ. The CDR3 consists of 15 residues. The CDR3 DNA follows: TGCGCCAGCACCGTGCTGACTCCCTCCACCGGGGAGCTGTTTTTT. Translating gives CASTVLTPSTGELFF.

This clonotype was seen many times. This chain connects TRBV12-3 or TRBV12-4 to TRBJ2-5, with a tentative D call TRBD2 (6 bases). There are 14 residues in the CDR3. V lost 6 bases to trimming and J lost 7 bases, with 18 bases between them. CDR3 loop: CASSPSGTFGTQYF. The CDR3 coding sequence is TGTGCCAGCAGCCCGTCAGGGACTTTCGGGACCCAGTACTTC.

In its sample, this clonotype was seen a few times. The V gene is TRBV7-9, the J gene TRBJ2-3, with D possibly matching TRBD1 (6 bases). Germline lookup yields CDR1 SEHNR and CDR2 FQNEAQ (reference sequence). The CDR3 has 18 residues. Trimming took 5 bases from V and 4 from J, leaving 25 bases between them. CDR3 DNA: TGTGCCAGCAGCACGGACCAACCGACAGGTGGTAGGGCAGATACGCAGTATTTT. Its translation is CASSTDQPTGGRADTQYF.

This chain joins TRBV2 and TRBJ2-3, with 10 bases that match TRBD2. This CDR3 has 14 amino acids. The germline V gene has CDR1 SNHLY and CDR2 FYNNEI. Trimming removed 4 bases from V and 5 bases from J; junction bases left unmatched: 3. CDR3 nucleotide sequence: TGTGCCAGCAGTGGAGCGGGGGGGCGAGATACGCAGTATTTT. Protein: CASSGAGGRDTQYF.

The rearrangement links TRBV12-3 or TRBV12-4 to TRBJ1-2, with TRBD1 as a possible D gene (6 bases). Trimming stripped 6 bases from V and 3 bases from J, with 14 bases between. This CDR3 contains 14 residues. CDR3 DNA: TGTGCCAGCAGCCCCTGGGGGCTAGACTATGGCTACACCTTC. This codes for CASSPWGLDYGYTF.

This clonotype was counted many times. The CDR3: CASSLYYNEQFF. DNA of the CDR3: TGTGCCAGCAGCCTCTATTACAATGAGCAGTTCTTC. This sequence joins TRBV7-8 and TRBJ2-1; no clear D. Germline V gene data show CDR1 as SGHVS and CDR2 as FQNEAQ. Trimming stripped 5 bases from V and 4 bases from J, with 6 bases between. The CDR3 length is 12 residues.

This clonotype was detected a few times. The chain has TRBV11-2 and TRBJ1-1; the D is unclear. CDR3 length equals 13 residues. Germline lookup yields CDR1 SGHAT and CDR2 FQNNGV. Trimming left V 1 base short and J 5 bases short, with 8 bases between. CDR3 loop: CASSLVRQTEAFF. The CDR3 coding sequence is TGTGCCAGCAGCTTAGTCAGGCAGACTGAAGCTTTCTTT.

The rearrangement joins TRBV20-1 to TRBJ1-4, with TRBD1 identical over 8 bases. Germline CDR1 DFQATT, CDR2 SNEGSKA (reference sequence). The V gene end was trimmed by 7 bases and the J gene end by 9 bases; junction bases not matched to a gene: 7. The CDR3 loop spans 12 amino acids. CDR3 bases: TGCAGTGTGCCCAGGGGGCGGCAAAAACTGTTTTTT. Protein product: CSVPRGRQKLFF.

This clonotype was seen only a few times. The DNA of the CDR3 is TGTGCCAGCAGCCTACGTCGGACCATGTTATCTGGCTACACCTTC. Translating it yields CASSLRRTMLSGYTF. V gene TRBV7-9 combines with J gene TRBJ1-2; no reliable D call. Per the germline V gene, CDR1 is SEHNR and CDR2 is FQNEAQ (reference sequence). The CDR3 consists of 15 residues. Trimming took 5 bases from V and 7 from J, leaving 20 bases between them.

The genes are TRBV15 and TRBJ1-1; possible D gene TRBD1, 5 bases. This CDR3 comprises 16 residues. Trimming took 5 bases from V and 1 from J, leaving 17 bases between them. Germline V gene sequence: CDR1 LNHNV, CDR2 YYDKDF (reference sequence). The CDR3 loop is CATSRQTGTENTEAFF. The CDR3 DNA reads TGTGCCACCAGCCGACAAACCGGGACTGAGAACACTGAAGCTTTCTTT.

This clonotype was seen repeatedly, ten times or more. The rearrangement uses TRBV10-3 and TRBJ2-3; 9 nucleotides match TRBD2. The junction had 4 bases not matched to a gene; V was cut back by 8 bases and J by 1 base. The CDR3 totals 14 residues. Germline V CDR1 and CDR2: ENHRY, SYGVKD. DNA for the CDR3: TGTGCCATCCGGAGACTAGCGGGCACAGATACGCAGTATTTT. It is translated as CAIRRLAGTDTQYF.

This clonotype was counted once. This chain links TRBV6-1 with TRBJ2-2; possible D gene TRBD2, 6 bases. V was trimmed by 1 base and J by 6 bases, leaving 9 bases between them. CDR1 and CDR2 (germline): MNHNS, SASEGT. The CDR3 totals 14 residues. CDR3: CASSEGRVAGELFF. The CDR3 region has the DNA TGTGCCAGCAGTGAAGGGAGGGTAGCCGGGGAGCTGTTTTTT.

This clonotype has a handful of counts. The CDR3 reads CASSDPGTASYEQYF. Here the CDR3 DNA reads TGTGCCAGCAGTGACCCCGGGACAGCCTCCTACGAGCAGTACTTC. V is TRBV2 and J is TRBJ2-7; 7 nucleotides align to TRBD1. Germline V gene data show CDR1 as SNHLY and CDR2 as FYNNEI. The CDR3 covers 15 residues. V trimming: 3 bases; J trimming: 0 bases; junction bases outside the gene matches: 5.

The sample holds a few counts of this clonotype. This chain uses TRBV12-3 or TRBV12-4 with TRBJ1-4; D unresolved. V lost 6 bases and J lost 4, with 12 bases in between. The CDR3 totals 14 residues. The CDR3 DNA reads as TGTGCCAGCAGCCCCCAAGGCTATAATGAAAAACTGTTTTTT. Translating it yields CASSPQGYNEKLFF.

There are a few counts of this clonotype. The J gene is TRBJ2-2, the V gene TRBV6-2 or TRBV6-3, with D perhaps TRBD1 (6 bases). V was pared by 5 bases and J by 5 bases, with 18 bases between. Germline V gene lookup returns CDR1 MNHEY and CDR2 SVGEGT. This CDR3 region has 16 residues. Here the CDR3 DNA reads TGTGCCAGCAGTCAACAGGGCCCCCTTATGACCGGGGAGCTGTTTTTT. Its protein product is CASSQQGPLMTGELFF.

The chain couples TRBV12-3 or TRBV12-4 to TRBJ1-2; D is possibly TRBD1 (5 bases). The CDR3 consists of 14 residues. V was shortened by 6 bases and J by 7 bases, with 18 bases between the two germline ends. The CDR3 DNA reads TGTGCCAGCAGCTCTCAGGGAAGGGGACGTGGCTACACCTTC. Protein: CASSSQGRGRGYTF.

This clonotype was seen a few times. The chain recombines TRBV2 with TRBJ1-5; D call uncertain. Germline-derived CDR1 and CDR2 are SNHLY and FYNNEI. V dropped 6 bases and J dropped 4 bases, with 4 bases sitting between them. CDR3 length equals 11 residues. The CDR3 protein is CASRENQPQHF. CDR3 nucleotides: TGTGCCAGCAGGGAAAATCAGCCCCAGCATTTT.

This clonotype is classed as medium-sized. The gene calls are TRBV6-2 or TRBV6-3 and TRBJ2-1; 9 bases agree with TRBD1. Germline V gives CDR1 MNHEY, CDR2 SVGEGT. Trimming removed 5 bases from V and 5 bases from J; junction bases left unmatched: 10. This CDR3 has 16 amino acids. CDR3 nucleotides: TGTGCCAGCAGTCCCCTCCGGGACAGGGTGGACAATGAGCAGTTCTTC. It is translated as CASSPLRDRVDNEQFF.

The gene calls are TRBV20-1 and TRBJ1-2; D is undetermined. The CDR3 spans 13 residues. Trimming left V 0 bases short and J 7 bases short, with 12 bases between. Germline-derived CDR1 and CDR2 are DFQATT and SNEGSKA (reference sequence). CDR3 region: CSARDIDGLGYTF. For the CDR3, the DNA is TGCAGTGCTAGAGATATAGATGGGCTTGGCTACACCTTC.

The sample holds a few counts of this clonotype. The chain uses TRBV20-1 and TRBJ2-1, with TRBD1 matching over 7 bases. CDR3 size: 15 residues. Germline CDR1 is DFQATT and CDR2 is SNEGSKA (reference sequence). Trimming removed 5 bases from V and 2 bases from J; junction bases left unmatched: 9. The CDR3, as DNA: TGCAGTGCTTCCAACACAGGGGTACCCTACAATGAGCAGTTCTTC. Translation gives CSASNTGVPYNEQFF.

This rearrangement joins TRBV5-1 to TRBJ2-3; D not certain. The CDR3 loop spans 14 amino acids. The germline V gene has CDR1 SGHRS and CDR2 YFSETQ. V was clipped by 3 bases and J by 8 bases, with 16 bases between them. CDR3 sequence reads: CASSSAALVGTQYF. Written as DNA, the CDR3 is TGCGCCAGCAGCTCTGCGGCACTGGTCGGTACGCAGTATTTT.

This clonotype was seen a few times. V is TRBV7-2 and J is TRBJ2-4; D possibly corresponds to TRBD1 (6 bases). Germline CDR1 reads SGHTA; CDR2 reads FQGNSA. This CDR3 is 15 amino acids long. Trimming pared 4 bases from V and 6 bases from J, leaving 16 bases between. The CDR3 loop is CASSSLPKQGNIQYF. Here the CDR3 DNA reads TGTGCCAGCAGCTCACTACCAAAACAGGGAAACATTCAGTACTTC.

This clonotype was counted between two and nine times. The rearrangement joins TRBV7-6 to TRBJ2-1, with TRBD1 as a possible D gene (6 bases). Trimming cost V 5 bases and J 5 bases, with 13 bases left between them. This CDR3 is 14 amino acids long. Germline-derived CDR1 and CDR2 are SGHVS and FNYEAQ. The CDR3 nucleotides read TGTGCCAGCAGCAGCTGGGGGCGGGACAATGAGCAGTTCTTC. Residues: CASSSWGRDNEQFF.